The next 30 T cell receptor beta chains were all read from a single sample in a study of CXCR3-negative and CXCR3-positive naive CD8 T cells. Points from the study as a whole: In CXCR3-positive naive cells, the TRB CDR3s were more hydrophobic than in CXCR3-negative naive cells.

In preparing the TRB cDNA libraries, 5' RACE with UMI labels was used. TCRdb reprocessed the 5' RACE reads and keeps a single row for each CDR3 protein, giving no DNA. The sample's table shows 80,000 to 100,000 distinct CDR3 sequences. No cognate antigen is known for these TCRs. Sequencing was performed on naive CXCR3+ CD8+ T cells from blood. Subset reported: CD45RO-CCR7+CD27+CD95- naive CD8+ T cells expressing CXCR3 (TNR3+). The source is a human donor in good health. Some clones in this sample may be carry-over from other donors' samples.

The chain is built from TRBV14 and TRBJ1-4; TCRdb designates TRBD1, a call that cannot be tested without DNA. The CDR3 is 16 amino acids. The germline V gene has CDR1 SGHDN and CDR2 FVKESK. The CDR3 loop reads CASSHPRGRSNEKLFF.

V is TRBV5-1 and J is TRBJ2-5; TCRdb indicates TRBD1, and absent DNA this call remains unverified. CDR1 is SGHRS and CDR2 is YFSETQ in the germline V gene. The CDR3 is 11 amino acids. The CDR3 here is CALTGEETQYF.

The chain links TRBV3-1 to TRBJ2-7; lacking DNA, the TRBD2 call made by TCRdb goes unchecked. The CDR3 length is 12 residues. Germline CDR1 and CDR2: LGHDT and YNNKEL (reference sequence). CDR3 amino acids: CASSHGGYEQYF.

The chain is built from TRBV29-1 and TRBJ2-2; TCRdb gives TRBD1 as the D gene, but with no DNA this cannot be confirmed. The length of the CDR3 is 11 residues. The germline V gene encodes CDR1 SQVTM and CDR2 ANQGSEA. CDR3 protein: CSGQGDGELFF.

The V and J genes are TRBV12-3 or TRBV12-4 and TRBJ2-7; absent DNA, TCRdb's TRBD1 call cannot be checked. This CDR3 contains 15 residues. This CDR3 reads CASSLGGAISYEQYF.

The J gene is TRBJ1-1, the V gene TRBV15. CDR3 length: 11 amino acids. Germline assignment: CDR1 LNHNV and CDR2 YYDKDF (reference sequence). The CDR3 loop is CATSSPSTAFF.

V gene TRBV4-2 combines with J gene TRBJ2-1; checking the TCRdb D call of TRBD1 is not possible without DNA. Germline V CDR1 and CDR2: LGHNA, YNFKEQ. This CDR3 is 14 amino acids long. CDR3 loop: CASSQMTGYNEQFF.

The chain has TRBV27 and TRBJ1-1; TCRdb indicates TRBD1, and absent DNA this call remains unverified. CDR3 size: 15 residues. CDR1 and CDR2 (germline): MNHEY, SMNVEV (reference sequence). The CDR3 reads CASSWDRDMNTEAFF.

The genes are TRBV12-3 or TRBV12-4 and TRBJ2-1; TCRdb calls TRBD1, which cannot be checked without DNA. This CDR3 is built from 12 residues. CDR3 in amino acids: CASAPREDEQFF.

This chain joins TRBV6-1 and TRBJ2-7. The CDR3 spans 13 residues. Looked up from germline, CDR1 is MNHNS and CDR2 is SASEGT. CDR3 sequence reads: CASSDPASYEQYF.

This sequence joins TRBV20-1 and TRBJ2-7; as DNA is missing, the TRBD1 call by TCRdb cannot be tested. The CDR3 runs 13 residues. Germline CDR1 DFQATT, CDR2 SNEGSKA (reference sequence). Here the CDR3 reads CSARGGQTYEQYF.

The J gene is TRBJ1-6, the V gene TRBV12-3 or TRBV12-4; no DNA is available, so the TRBD1 call from TCRdb remains unchecked. The CDR3 consists of 17 residues. The CDR3 is CASSFRDREIGNSPLHF.

The chain employs TRBV29-1 and TRBJ2-1; without DNA, the TCRdb call of TRBD2 cannot be checked. Germline assignment: CDR1 SQVTM and CDR2 ANQGSEA. The CDR3 is 15 residues long. CDR3 sequence: CSVEDGSGTYNEQFF.

V usage is TRBV4-1 and J usage is TRBJ2-1; TCRdb designates TRBD2, a call that cannot be tested without DNA. This CDR3 comprises 15 residues. Germline assignment: CDR1 MGHRA and CDR2 YSYEKL. CDR3: CASSQEASGYNEQFF.

The genes are TRBV29-1 and TRBJ1-4; there is no DNA to check the TCRdb D call of TRBD1. The CDR3 is made up of 12 amino acids. Germline V gene lookup returns CDR1 SQVTM and CDR2 ANQGSEA. The CDR3 region is CSVPGGSGKLFF.

The chain employs TRBV4-1 and TRBJ2-1; the D call of TRBD2 rests on TCRdb alone, since no DNA is present to check it. This CDR3 is 16 amino acids long. CDR1 and CDR2 from the germline V gene are MGHRA and YSYEKL. CDR3 amino acids: CASSPAGLAAYNEQFF.

This CDR3 reads CASSVPTQQTHSYEQYF. The gene calls are TRBV2 and TRBJ2-7. CDR1 is SNHLY, CDR2 FYNNEI, per germline. This CDR3 comprises 17 residues.

The chain employs TRBV7-9 and TRBJ1-5. Germline loops: CDR1 SEHNR, CDR2 FQNEAQ (reference sequence). This CDR3 is 15 amino acids long. The CDR3 protein is CASSLAGVGNQPQHF.

The chain has TRBV21-1 and TRBJ1-5; TCRdb's D call, TRBD1, is unchecked because there is no DNA. TRBV21-1 is a documented pseudogene. The CDR3 consists of 14 residues. CDR3 sequence: CASSLRDRNQPQHF.

The V gene is TRBV7-9, the J gene TRBJ2-7; the D call from TCRdb, TRBD2, cannot be confirmed without DNA. The CDR3 spans 19 residues. Germline lookup yields CDR1 SEHNR and CDR2 FQNEAQ (reference sequence). This CDR3 is CASSLEAGAGYERMDEQYF.

CDR3 in amino acids: CASSQGPESPYEQYF. This chain connects TRBV5-1 to TRBJ2-7. Germline V gene data show CDR1 as SGHRS and CDR2 as YFSETQ. This CDR3 is built from 15 residues.

The chain employs TRBV4-1 and TRBJ2-7; the D gene TCRdb calls, TRBD2, cannot be checked with no DNA. This CDR3 contains 15 residues. In germline, CDR1 is MGHRA, CDR2 YSYEKL. CDR3: CASSRNSGVVNEQYF.

The chain joins TRBV27 to TRBJ2-1; the D call from TCRdb, TRBD1, cannot be confirmed without DNA. The CDR3 length is 14 residues. Germline loops: CDR1 MNHEY, CDR2 SMNVEV (reference sequence). CDR3 protein: CASSYGGQGNEQFF.

The chain joins TRBV27 to TRBJ2-1; there is no DNA to check the TCRdb D call of TRBD1. This CDR3 region has 14 residues. Germline V gene sequence: CDR1 MNHEY, CDR2 SMNVEV (reference sequence). The chain's CDR3 is CASRTPGQFNEQFF.

This chain connects TRBV20-1 to TRBJ2-7. This CDR3 contains 14 residues. The germline gives CDR1 DFQATT, CDR2 SNEGSKA (reference sequence). The CDR3 here is CSARDLAGTLVQYF.

This chain connects TRBV7-7 to TRBJ2-2; TCRdb indicates TRBD1, and absent DNA this call remains unverified. Germline V gene lookup returns CDR1 SSHAT and CDR2 FNYEAQ (reference sequence). The CDR3 has 17 amino acids. The CDR3 here is CASSQTSQRGLAGELFF.

The chain uses TRBV13 and TRBJ2-7; the D call of TRBD1 rests on TCRdb alone, since no DNA is present to check it. The CDR3 extends over 12 amino acids. Germline-derived CDR1 and CDR2 are PRHDT and FYEKMQ (reference sequence). CDR3 residues: CASSQGPREQYF. The full variable domain, with the rest looked up from reference TRBV13 and TRBJ2-7, is AAGVIQSPRHLIKEKRETATLKCYPIPRHDTVYWYQQGPGQDPQFLISFYEKMQSDKGSIPDRFSAQQFSDYHSELNMSSLELGDSALYFCASSQGPREQYFGPGTRLTVT.

The chain combines TRBV12-3 or TRBV12-4 with TRBJ2-1; TCRdb's D gene call, TRBD1, goes unchecked for lack of DNA. This CDR3 region has 12 residues. The CDR3 loop reads CATRQGAYEQFF.

This sequence joins TRBV9 and TRBJ2-7; TCRdb indicates TRBD1, and absent DNA this call remains unverified. Germline loops: CDR1 SGDLS, CDR2 YYNGEE. This CDR3 has 15 amino acids. CDR3 in amino acids: CASSPERGISYEQYF.

V usage is TRBV29-1 and J usage is TRBJ2-7; TCRdb outputs TRBD1, but without DNA this stays unchecked. Germline V CDR1 and CDR2: SQVTM, ANQGSEA. The CDR3 runs to 15 residues. This chain's CDR3 is CSVEVDRPESYEQYF.